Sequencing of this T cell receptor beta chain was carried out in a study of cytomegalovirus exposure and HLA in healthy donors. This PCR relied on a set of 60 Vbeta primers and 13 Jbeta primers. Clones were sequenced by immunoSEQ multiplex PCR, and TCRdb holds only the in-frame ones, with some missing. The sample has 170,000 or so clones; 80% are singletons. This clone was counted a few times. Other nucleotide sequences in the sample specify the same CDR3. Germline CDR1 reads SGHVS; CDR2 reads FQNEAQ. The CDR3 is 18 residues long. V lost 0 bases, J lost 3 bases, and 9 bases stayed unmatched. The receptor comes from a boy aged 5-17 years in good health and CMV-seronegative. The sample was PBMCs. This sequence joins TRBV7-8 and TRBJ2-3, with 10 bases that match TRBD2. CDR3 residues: CASSLAIGAGGPTDTQYF. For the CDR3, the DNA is TGTGCCAGCAGCTTAGCCATAGGAGCGGGGGGGCCGACAGATACGCAGTATTTT.